This T cell receptor beta chain was found in a study of liver allograft versus peripheral blood T cells. Study-level background: Recipients' peripheral blood supplied the T cell receptor repertoires against which those in transplanted livers were compared. Regarding the study as a whole: Intragraft T cell receptor repertoires of liver allografts were reportedly distinct from those in peripheral blood.

Note on this clonotype: Its antigen remains unknown.

Each CDR3 protein gets one entry after TCRdb re-called the reads with MiXCR. The table lists some 10,000 distinct CDR3 sequences, around a quarter of them singletons. With 4 bases removed from V and 5 bases from J, the gap between germline ends came to 9 bases. This CDR3 region has 13 residues. Germline V gene lookup returns CDR1 MNHEY and CDR2 SVGAGI. V is TRBV6-5 and J is TRBJ1-5; possible D gene TRBD1, 6 bases. The clonotype originates from a human patient who had a liver transplant. Some T cells may be the graft donor's. The CDR3 loop reads CASSLQGHQPQHF. The CDR3 nucleotides read TGTGCCAGCAGTTTACAGGGTCATCAGCCCCAGCATTTT.